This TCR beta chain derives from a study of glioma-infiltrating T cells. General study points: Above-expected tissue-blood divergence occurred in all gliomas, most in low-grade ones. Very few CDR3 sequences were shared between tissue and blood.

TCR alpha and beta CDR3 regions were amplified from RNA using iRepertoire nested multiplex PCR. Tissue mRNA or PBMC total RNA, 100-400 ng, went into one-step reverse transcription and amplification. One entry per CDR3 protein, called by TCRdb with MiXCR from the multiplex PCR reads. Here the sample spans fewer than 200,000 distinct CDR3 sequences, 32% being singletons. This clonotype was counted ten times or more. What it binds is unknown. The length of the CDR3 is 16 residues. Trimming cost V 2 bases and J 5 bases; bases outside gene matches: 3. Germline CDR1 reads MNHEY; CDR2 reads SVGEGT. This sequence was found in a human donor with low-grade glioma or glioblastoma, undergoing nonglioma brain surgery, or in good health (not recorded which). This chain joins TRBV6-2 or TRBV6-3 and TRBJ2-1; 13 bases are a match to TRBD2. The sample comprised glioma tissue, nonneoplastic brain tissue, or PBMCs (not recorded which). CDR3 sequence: CASSYALAGGDNEQFF. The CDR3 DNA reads TGTGCCAGCAGTTACGCACTAGCGGGAGGGGACAATGAGCAGTTCTTC.